Following are 21 T cell receptor beta chains from one sample sequenced in a study of molecular identifiers for immune sequencing clone quantification. TCRdb redid the calling of the PCR reads with MiXCR, one entry per CDR3 protein. The sample includes hundreds of thousands of distinct CDR3 sequences, roughly 23% of them seen just once. The specimen sequenced was naive CD8+ T cells from blood, with Jurkat cell RNA spiked in. Specified subset: FACS-sorted CD8+CD4-CCR7+CD45RA+ naive T cells. These receptors were collected from a human donor in good health. Some libraries in this study had Jurkat cell RNA spiked in.

About this clonotype: Given a much more abundant clone one base away, this may be a read error. The chain employs TRBV28 and TRBJ2-3, with 9 bases aligning to TRBD1. There are 16 residues in the CDR3. The germline V gene has CDR1 MDHEN and CDR2 SYDVKM. CDR3 amino acids: CTSSNPQGAGTDTQYF. The DNA for the CDR3 is TGTACCAGCAGTAACCCACAGGGGGCGGGCACAGATACGCAGTATTTT.

Notes on this clonotype: A much bigger clone sits one base away, suggesting this may be a read error. The rearrangement uses TRBV24-1 and TRBJ2-2; D ambiguous. Germline V gene lookup returns CDR1 KGHDR and CDR2 SFDVKD. The CDR3 consists of 11 residues. The DNA for the CDR3 is TGTGCCGCCAGTTTGTCCGGGGAGCTGTTTTTT. Residues: CAASLSGELFF.

This chain links TRBV4-3 with TRBJ2-7; tentative D call: TRBD1 (6 bases). This CDR3 contains 17 residues. Per germline, CDR1 LGHNA and CDR2 YSLEER. The V gene lost 1 base and the J gene lost 2 bases, with 18 bases spanning the gap. The DNA for the CDR3 is TGCGCCAGCAGCCAAGGCGCTGTAAGGGGGTCTACCTACGAGCAGTACTTC. Encoded protein: CASSQGAVRGSTYEQYF.

Concerning this clonotype itself: A clone one base away is much larger, so this may be a read error. This chain links TRBV28 with TRBJ1-1; 7 nucleotides line up with TRBD1. This CDR3 region has 16 residues. J was trimmed by 1 base and V by 6 bases; bases with no gene match: 11. CDR1 and CDR2 (germline): MDHEN, SYDVKM. For the CDR3, the DNA is TGTGCCAGCAGGCTGACAGGGAGATTGACGAACACTGAAGCTTTCTTT. This sequence encodes CASRLTGRLTNTEAFF.

This clonotype was seen at least ten times. The chain recombines TRBV12-3 or TRBV12-4 with TRBJ2-6; D may be TRBD1 or TRBD2 (6 bases each). Trimming removed 1 base at V and 2 bases at J, with 12 bases between. The CDR3 has 17 residues. Here the CDR3 reads CASSLGGGGTGANVLTF. DNA of the CDR3: TGTGCCAGCAGTTTAGGCGGAGGGGGGACTGGGGCCAACGTCCTGACTTTC.

Only a few counts were recorded for this clonotype. The rearrangement links TRBV6-2 or TRBV6-3 to TRBJ2-1; 7 bases fit TRBD1. Trimming cost V 8 bases and J 5 bases; bases outside gene matches: 12. This CDR3 comprises 15 residues. In germline, CDR1 is MNHEY, CDR2 SVGEGT. In DNA form, the CDR3 reads TGTGCCAGCCGCCGAGGGGGCGGTAAACACAATGAGCAGTTCTTC. Its protein is CASRRGGGKHNEQFF.

With regard to this clonotype: A clone one base away is much larger, so this may be a read error. The rearrangement uses TRBV20-1 and TRBJ1-1; D is possibly TRBD1 (6 bases). Trimming stripped 5 bases from V and 4 bases from J, with 23 bases between. Looked up from germline, CDR1 is DFQATT and CDR2 is SNEGSKA (reference sequence). CDR3 length equals 16 residues. Written as DNA, the CDR3 is TGCAGTGCTTCGGCCCAGGGCGTCGGGGGCGGCACTGAAGCTTTCTTT. Amino acids: CSASAQGVGGGTEAFF.

The rearrangement uses TRBV4-3 and TRBJ2-3, with TRBD2 matching over 11 bases. The CDR3 extends over 18 amino acids. V lost 0 bases to trimming and J lost 3 bases; unmatched junction nucleotides: 8. CDR1 is LGHNA, CDR2 YSLEER, per germline. The CDR3 here is CASSQDRRLAGGTDTQYF. The CDR3 DNA reads as TGCGCCAGCAGCCAAGATAGACGGCTAGCGGGGGGAACAGATACGCAGTATTTT.

This chain uses TRBV7-9 with TRBJ2-2; D possibly corresponds to TRBD1 (6 bases). Per the germline V gene, CDR1 is SEHNR and CDR2 is FQNEAQ (reference sequence). This CDR3 spans 14 amino acids. Trimming stripped 7 bases from V and 3 bases from J, with 12 bases between. Here the CDR3 reads CASTQGPDTGELFF. CDR3 DNA sequence: TGTGCCAGCACTCAGGGGCCCGACACCGGGGAGCTGTTTTTT.

This clonotype was counted a few times. The rearrangement joins TRBV12-3 or TRBV12-4 to TRBJ1-3; the D gene is possibly TRBD1 (5 bases). The ends were cut back, 7 bases at V and 4 bases at J, with 20 bases in the middle. This CDR3 is built from 16 residues. The CDR3 reads CASTNFGAGKGNTIYF. For the CDR3, the DNA is TGTGCCAGCACTAATTTCGGGGCAGGGAAAGGAAACACCATATATTTT.

This clonotype was seen more than once but under ten times. This sequence joins TRBV7-9 and TRBJ2-5; D is unresolved. In germline, CDR1 is SEHNR, CDR2 FQNEAQ (reference sequence). The V and J ends lost 5 bases and 9 bases respectively, with 16 bases between them. The CDR3 is made up of 13 amino acids. The CDR3 loop is CASSPPRSEAQYF. The CDR3 DNA follows: TGTGCCAGCAGCCCCCCCCGTTCCGAGGCCCAGTACTTC.

As to this clonotype: This may come from a read error, since a much larger clone is one base off. This chain uses TRBV20-1 with TRBJ2-3, with 7 nucleotides matching TRBD2. V lost 4 bases, J lost 2 bases, and 9 bases stayed unmatched. This CDR3 has 15 residues. Germline CDR1 reads DFQATT; CDR2 reads SNEGSKA (reference sequence). The CDR3 DNA sequence: TGCAGTGCTATAGAAGCGGGGAGTCCCACAGATACGCAGTATTTT. Its protein is CSAIEAGSPTDTQYF.

This clonotype was observed at least ten times. The rearrangement uses TRBV7-2 and TRBJ2-7, with D unresolved. V was pared by 5 bases and J by 5 bases, with 10 bases between. The CDR3 is made up of 12 amino acids. The germline V gene has CDR1 SGHTA and CDR2 FQGNSA. The CDR3: CASSPWADEQYF. CDR3 in DNA: TGTGCCAGCAGCCCCTGGGCCGACGAGCAGTACTTC. Combining the CDR3 with reference TRBV7-2 and TRBJ2-7 gives the whole variable domain GAGVSQSPSNKVTEKGKDVELRCDPISGHTALYWYRQSLGQGLEFLIYFQGNSAPDKSGLPSDRFSAERTGGSVSTLTIQRTQQEDSAVYLCASSPWADEQYFGPGTRLTVT.

This clonotype occurred a few times. The chain carries TRBV15 and TRBJ1-4, with D perhaps matching TRBD1 (6 bases). V lost 6 bases to trimming and J lost 7 bases, with 12 bases between them. This CDR3 spans 13 amino acids. Germline values: CDR1 LNHNV, CDR2 YYDKDF (reference sequence). The CDR3 sequence: CATRTDRTEKLFF. The CDR3 nucleotides are TGTGCCACCAGAACGGACAGAACTGAAAAACTGTTTTTT. The variable domain in full, with the rest retrieved from reference TRBV15 and TRBJ1-4, is DAMVIQNPRYQVTQFGKPVTLSCSQTLNHNVMYWYQQKSSQAPKLLFHYYDKDFNNEADTPDNFQSRRPNTSFCFLDIRSPGLGDTAMYLCATRTDRTEKLFFGSGTQLSVL.

This clonotype was seen many times. The gene calls are TRBV7-9 and TRBJ1-1; 8 bases line up with TRBD1. Looked up from germline, CDR1 is SEHNR and CDR2 is FQNEAQ (reference sequence). The CDR3 consists of 13 residues. The V segment lost 0 bases and the J segment 7 bases; nucleotides outside the gene matches: 1. CDR3 coding DNA: TGTGCCAGCAGCTTAGCAACAGGGGGTGAAGCTTTCTTT. It codes for CASSLATGGEAFF.

This clonotype was picked up many times. The chain combines TRBV10-3 with TRBJ2-3, with D tentatively TRBD1 (6 bases). This CDR3 comprises 15 residues. Trimming cost V 2 bases and J 2 bases, with 11 bases left between them. Germline V gene data show CDR1 as ENHRY and CDR2 as SYGVKD. The CDR3 region is CAISEGRGNTDTQYF. The DNA of the CDR3 is TGTGCCATCAGTGAGGGCAGGGGCAACACAGATACGCAGTATTTT.

On this clonotype itself: This could be a read error, since a much larger clone is one nucleotide away. This rearrangement joins TRBV5-6 to TRBJ1-4; D is unclear. Looked up from germline, CDR1 is SGHDT and CDR2 is YYEEEE. The CDR3 has 14 amino acids. Trimming cost V 6 bases and J 5 bases, with 14 bases left between them. This CDR3 is CASTMWALNEKLFF. The CDR3 nucleotides are TGTGCCAGCACCATGTGGGCGTTGAATGAAAAACTGTTTTTT.

This clonotype was detected only once. Given a much more abundant clone one base away, this may be a read error. V and J are TRBV20-1 and TRBJ1-5, with TRBD1 matching over 10 bases. Per germline, CDR1 DFQATT and CDR2 SNEGSKA (reference sequence). This CDR3 is 17 amino acids long. CDR3 DNA sequence: TGCAGTGCTAGAGATGGACAGGGGGTTTATAGCAATCAGCCCCAGAATTTT. Protein sequence: CSARDGQGVYSNQPQNF.

This clonotype was counted a few times. V gene TRBV5-5 combines with J gene TRBJ1-2; TRBD1 matches 10 bases. Germline CDR1 SGHKS, CDR2 YYEKEE (reference sequence). J was trimmed by 4 bases and V by 3 bases; bases with no gene match: 12. CDR3 length: 17 amino acids. The CDR3 region is CASSSRATGGALYGYTF. CDR3 DNA: TGTGCCAGCAGCTCCCGGGCGACAGGGGGCGCGCTCTATGGCTACACCTTC.

Comments on this clonotype: One base away lies a much larger clone, so this may be a sequencing read error. This chain connects TRBV12-3 or TRBV12-4 to TRBJ2-5, with D maybe TRBD2 (6 bases). This CDR3 contains 14 residues. The V end was cut by 8 bases, the J end by 7 bases, with 20 bases between. The CDR3 coding sequence is TGTGCCAGCGCCCCCTCTACGGGGGAAGCGACCCAGTACTTC. Its protein is CASAPSTGEATQYF.

Worth noting for this clonotype: It is likely a read error: a sequence one base away is far more abundant. The rearrangement uses TRBV11-2 and TRBJ2-3; D uncertain. Looked up from germline, CDR1 is SGHAT and CDR2 is FQNNGV. This CDR3 is 12 amino acids long. The CDR3 nucleotides are TGTGCCAGCAGCTCCATCACAAATACGCAGTATTTT. Its translation is CASSSITNTQYF.